This is a list of T cell receptor beta chains from one sample in a study of T cell repertoires in cytomegalovirus infection. TCRdb ran MiXCR on the reads and lists one entry per CDR3 protein. Of a few hundred thousand distinct CDR3 sequences in the sample, approximately 40% were seen once. These receptors lack a known antigen. The sequencing here drew on cultured PBMCs, taken from culture after CMV antigen stimulation. The source is a human donor in good health (CMV status not recorded). Some clones in this sample may be carry-over from other donors' samples. Each CDR3 is given with its conserved first and last residue. D genes are given only for firm matches. Clone sizes are given selectively: once, few, many, or a class where the clone is expanded.

d_call,v_call,clone_size,j_call,cdr3_nt,cdr3_aa
NA,TRBV28,NA,TRBJ2-7,TGTGCCAGCAGTCCGAGGTCGGTTCACGAGCAGTACTTC,CASSPRSVHEQYF
NA,TRBV7-8,NA,TRBJ2-7,TGTGCCAGCAGCTTGAACTCAGGGTCGGGGGAGCAGTACTTC,CASSLNSGSGEQYF
NA,TRBV20-1,NA,TRBJ1-2,TGCAGTGCCCCCATTGGGAACGGGTATGGCTACACCTTC,CSAPIGNGYGYTF
NA,TRBV7-2,NA,TRBJ2-7,TGTGCCAGCAGCTTAGGCCAGGCAGTCTACGAGCAGTACTTC,CASSLGQAVYEQYF
NA,TRBV4-2,NA,TRBJ1-1,TGTGCCAGCAGCCAAGATGGCCGTGAAGCTTTCTTT,CASSQDGREAFF
TRBD1,TRBV7-2,many,TRBJ2-1,TGTGCCAGCAGCTTACTCACAGGGGGTACCTCCTACAATGAGCAGTTCTTC,CASSLLTGGTSYNEQFF
NA,TRBV7-2,many,TRBJ2-1,TGTGCCAGCAGCCCCACCCGAATCGATGGGCAGTTCTTC,CASSPTRIDGQFF
TRBD1,TRBV10-3,few,TRBJ1-2,TGTGCCATCACCAGGGGCACAGGGGCGACAATGGTTGGCTACACCTTC,CAITRGTGATMVGYTF
NA,TRBV20-1,once,TRBJ1-1,TGCAGTGCTAAAGAGGGAACCACAGGAGACACTGAAGCTTTCTTT,CSAKEGTTGDTEAFF
NA,TRBV7-2,few,TRBJ2-7,TGTGCCAGCAGCACATACCATTCCTACGAGCAGTACTTC,CASSTYHSYEQYF
TRBD2,TRBV20-1,NA,TRBJ2-1,TGCAGTGCCCGGACTAGCGGGAGAGCCCATGAGCAGTTCTTC,CSARTSGRAHEQFF
NA,TRBV12-3/TRBV12-4,NA,TRBJ2-7,TGTGCCAGCAGTTTCCGCCCCGACGAGCAGTACTTC,CASSFRPDEQYF
TRBD1,TRBV2,NA,TRBJ2-2,TGTGCCAGCGGGACAGTTGTTCCCGGGGAGCTGTTTTTT,CASGTVVPGELFF
NA,TRBV7-6,few,TRBJ2-1,TGTGCCAGCAGCTTAGTTGGGGGTAGGTCCTACAATGAGCAGTTCTTC,CASSLVGGRSYNEQFF
NA,TRBV6-1,few,TRBJ1-5,TGTGCCAGCACAAGGAGGCCGGAGTCTACGAATCAGCCCCAGCATTTT,CASTRRPESTNQPQHF
TRBD1,TRBV7-9,NA,TRBJ1-2,TGTGCCAGCAGCCCCCAGGGGGCGAGGGGCTACACCTTC,CASSPQGARGYTF
TRBD2,TRBV28,NA,TRBJ2-1,TGTGCCAGCAGTGGGACTAGCGGGGGGGCAGATCATGAGCAGTTCTTC,CASSGTSGGADHEQFF
NA,TRBV7-9,NA,TRBJ2-3,TGTGCCAGCAGCCACCAAAGAGGGGTCACAGATACGCAGTATTTT,CASSHQRGVTDTQYF
NA,TRBV20-1,NA,TRBJ2-3,TGCAGTGCTAGAGTACGACAGAAGGGGAGTACAGATACGCAGTATTTT,CSARVRQKGSTDTQYF
TRBD2,TRBV5-1,NA,TRBJ2-1,TGCGCCAGCAGCAGCTTAACTAGCGGCCTACCCCATGAGCAGTTCTTC,CASSSLTSGLPHEQFF
NA,TRBV5-1,NA,TRBJ2-7,TGCGCCAGCAGCCTAGAAGGACCAAACGAGCAGTACTTC,CASSLEGPNEQYF
TRBD2,TRBV5-1,NA,TRBJ2-5,TGCGCCAGCAGCTTGGGACTAGCGATAGAGACCCAGTACTTC,CASSLGLAIETQYF
TRBD1,TRBV7-2,NA,TRBJ1-1,TGTGCCAGCCCGGGACAGGTGAACACTGAAGCTTTCTTT,CASPGQVNTEAFF
NA,TRBV6-5,NA,TRBJ1-2,TGTGCCAGCAGTTACTCGGCGACGTACTATGGCTACACCTTC,CASSYSATYYGYTF
NA,TRBV7-2,few,TRBJ2-3,TGTGCCAGCAGCTACCTCATCTCCCAGCTGGATACGCAGTATTTT,CASSYLISQLDTQYF
NA,TRBV7-8,many,TRBJ1-5,TGTGCCAGCAGCTTAGCGCTGGGAGGACCTAGCAATCAGCCCCAGCATTTT,CASSLALGGPSNQPQHF
NA,TRBV20-1,NA,TRBJ1-3,TGCAGTGCTAGAGTAGGGGACGTAAACACCATATATTTT,CSARVGDVNTIYF
NA,TRBV5-4,NA,TRBJ2-1,TGTGCCAGCAGCTTGTCGGTGGGTGAGCAGTTCTTC,CASSLSVGEQFF
TRBD2,TRBV20-1,NA,TRBJ2-1,TGCAGTGCTAGGGATATGTTGGGACTAGCGGGAGGACCCTCCTACAATGAGCAGTTCTTC,CSARDMLGLAGGPSYNEQFF
NA,TRBV7-6,few,TRBJ2-3,TGTGCCAGCAGCCCGTTCCCCGATACGCAGTATTTT,CASSPFPDTQYF
NA,TRBV19,NA,TRBJ1-4,TGTGCCAGTAGTTTCCGGACAGCAACTAATGAAAAACTGTTTTTT,CASSFRTATNEKLFF
NA,TRBV5-5,NA,TRBJ2-6,TGTGCCAGCAGCTTGGGGTCGATCTCTGGGGCCAACGTCCTGACTTTC,CASSLGSISGANVLTF
TRBD2,TRBV27,few,TRBJ2-3,TGTGCCAGCAGTAAACCCGGACTAGCGGGGGCGAGATGGGGTGGGGATACGCAGTATTTT,CASSKPGLAGARWGGDTQYF
NA,TRBV7-6,NA,TRBJ2-5,TGTGCCAGCAGCTCAGTCCCCGGCGGGGCGGGAGAGACCCAGTACTTC,CASSSVPGGAGETQYF
NA,TRBV11-2,few,TRBJ2-1,TGTGCCAGCAGCTTAGTTTTCCGGGGAGTTGACTACAATGAGCAGTTCTTC,CASSLVFRGVDYNEQFF
TRBD1,TRBV7-2,many,TRBJ1-2,TGTGCCAGCACCCCACCGGGACAGGGGGTCTCGGATGGCTACACCTTC,CASTPPGQGVSDGYTF
TRBD2,TRBV7-6,few,TRBJ2-5,TGTGCCAGCAGCTTAGGCTGGGGAGGGGAGACCCAGTACTTC,CASSLGWGGETQYF
NA,TRBV7-2,NA,TRBJ2-5,TGTGCCAGCAGCCCCCTTTCCCCCCTTGGGGAGACCCAGTACTTC,CASSPLSPLGETQYF
NA,TRBV20-1,NA,TRBJ1-1,TGCAGTGCTAGAGAGGGTTCGAACACTGAAGCTTTCTTT,CSAREGSNTEAFF
NA,TRBV27,NA,TRBJ1-6,TGTGCCAGCAGTTTTCCGGGAAATTCACCCCTCCACTTT,CASSFPGNSPLHF
NA,TRBV11-2,NA,TRBJ1-1,TGTGCCAGCAGCTCGGGACCTACGAACACTGAAGCTTTCTTT,CASSSGPTNTEAFF
TRBD1,TRBV7-2,NA,TRBJ2-3,TGTGCCAGCAGCCGCAGGGGGCCAAGAGATACGCAGTATTTT,CASSRRGPRDTQYF
NA,TRBV18,NA,TRBJ1-6,TGTGCCAGCTCACCTGCAGGGAATAATTCACCCCTCCACTTT,CASSPAGNNSPLHF
TRBD1,TRBV6-2/TRBV6-3,NA,TRBJ2-7,TGTGCCAGCATGCGGGGACAGGGGGCTTACGAGCAGTACTTC,CASMRGQGAYEQYF
TRBD1,TRBV11-1,NA,TRBJ2-1,TGTGCCAGCAGCCAACGGGACAGGGTATACAATGAGCAGTTCTTC,CASSQRDRVYNEQFF
NA,TRBV2,few,TRBJ2-3,TGTGCCAGCAGTGAAGAAGATACGCAGTATTTT,CASSEEDTQYF
NA,TRBV6-6,NA,TRBJ2-5,TGTGCCAGCTCCTGGACAGTTTTGCAAGAGACCCAGTACTTC,CASSWTVLQETQYF
NA,TRBV11-2,once,TRBJ1-5,TGTGCCAGCAGGGAGGGGGGACCAAATCAGCCCCAGCATTTT,CASREGGPNQPQHF
NA,TRBV28,NA,TRBJ2-5,TGTGCCAGCACCGCGCCAGGGGCCCAAGAGACCCAGTACTTC,CASTAPGAQETQYF
TRBD1,TRBV10-3,NA,TRBJ1-2,TGTGCCATCAGTGAGCCGGACAGGGGCCGGAAGGGCTACACCTTC,CAISEPDRGRKGYTF
NA,TRBV7-6,many,TRBJ2-2,TGTGCCAGCAGCTTAGAGGTAGCAGCGAACACCGGGGAGCTGTTTTTT,CASSLEVAANTGELFF
NA,TRBV19,NA,TRBJ1-5,TGTGCCAGTAGTACCCGAACCGGGATCGTGGATCAGCCCCAGCATTTT,CASSTRTGIVDQPQHF